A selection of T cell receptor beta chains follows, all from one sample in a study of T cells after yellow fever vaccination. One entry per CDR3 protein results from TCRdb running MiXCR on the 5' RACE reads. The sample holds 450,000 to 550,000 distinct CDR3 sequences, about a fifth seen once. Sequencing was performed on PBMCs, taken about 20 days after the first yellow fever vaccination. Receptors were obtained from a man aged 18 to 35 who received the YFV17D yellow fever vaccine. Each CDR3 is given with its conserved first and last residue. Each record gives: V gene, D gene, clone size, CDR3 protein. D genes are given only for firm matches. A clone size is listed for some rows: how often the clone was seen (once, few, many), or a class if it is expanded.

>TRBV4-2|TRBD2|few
CASSQEPTSGAAKVIF
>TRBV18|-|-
CASSPPDRQYGYTF
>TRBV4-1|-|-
CASSQDSSWELNEKLFF
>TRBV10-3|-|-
CAISGGTATDTQYF
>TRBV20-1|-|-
CSARTVSNQPQHF
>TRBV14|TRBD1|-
CASSQEQGSGNTIYF
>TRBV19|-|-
CASSQYFGTAINEQFF
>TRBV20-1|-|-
CSAPNPRGSEKLFF
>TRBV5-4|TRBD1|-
CASSDDRGGSGYTF
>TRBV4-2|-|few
CASSKEGSSTDTQYF
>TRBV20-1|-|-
CSAMKGGRGYTF
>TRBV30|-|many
CAWSVGPINYGYTF
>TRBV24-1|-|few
CATSDKLTSSPACNEQFF
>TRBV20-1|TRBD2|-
CSARDPAGGQETQYF
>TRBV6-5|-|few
CASSLGHNGDTEAFF
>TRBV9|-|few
CASSVEWRGPTGELFF
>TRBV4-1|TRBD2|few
CASSQGASGLNTQYF
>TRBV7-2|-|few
CASSARVMNTEAFF
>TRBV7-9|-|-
CASSPGHGNQPQHF
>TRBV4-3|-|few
CASSLRHGPANTGELFF
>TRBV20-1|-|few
CSAPAIGTDTQYF
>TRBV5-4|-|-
CASSFGKETQYF
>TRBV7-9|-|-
CASSFLPGKSGANVLTF
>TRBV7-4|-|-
CASSLPPRRNIQYF
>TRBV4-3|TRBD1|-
CASSRNRGMGETQYF
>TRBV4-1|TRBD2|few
CASSQEAGGLDQETQYF
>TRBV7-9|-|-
CASSLYGSEGSYNEQFF
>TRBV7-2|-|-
CASTDLAGEYQPQHF
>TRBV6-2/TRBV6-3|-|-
CASHLFAGDTEAFF
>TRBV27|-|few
CASSYGRGEAFF
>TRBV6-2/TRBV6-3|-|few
CASSNRDTAFF
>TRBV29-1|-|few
CSANGNFNEQFF
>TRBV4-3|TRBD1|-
CASSQEFTGGFPEAFF
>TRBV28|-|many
CASSPGTEAFF
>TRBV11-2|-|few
CASSLRVDSGYTF
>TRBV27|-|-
CASSLNPGTDTQYF
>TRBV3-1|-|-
CASSQGYVTGELFF
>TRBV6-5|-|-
CASSYAPRQGAGDTQYF
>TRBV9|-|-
CASSDTADTQYF
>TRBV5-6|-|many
CASSLASRDTQYF
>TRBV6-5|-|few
CASRAGSAVFF
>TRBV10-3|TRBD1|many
CAIRAPDRGDETQYF
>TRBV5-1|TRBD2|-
CASSSGLAGGDEQFF
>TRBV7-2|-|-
CASSPPRGTLNTEAFF
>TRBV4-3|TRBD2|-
CASSRIGTRRNADTQYF
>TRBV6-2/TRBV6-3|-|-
CASSYRQANTEAFF
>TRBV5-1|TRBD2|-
CASSLALSGGARETQYF
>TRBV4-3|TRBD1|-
CASSQNRGYYTGELFF
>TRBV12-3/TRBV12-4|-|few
CASSRTTKSPQHF
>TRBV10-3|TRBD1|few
CAISLDRGRRETQYF
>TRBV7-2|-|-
CASSRQVNPNTGELFF
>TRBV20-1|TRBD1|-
CSASGTGGSWTQYF
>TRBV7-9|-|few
CACTAGGNTEAFF
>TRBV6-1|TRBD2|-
CASSRLAGNTGELFF
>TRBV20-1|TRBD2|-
CSARKRGYNEQFF
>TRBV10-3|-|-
CAISLENYYGYTF
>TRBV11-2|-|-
CASSSKGRDPRGDTQYF
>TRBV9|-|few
CASSVDHGGYGYTF
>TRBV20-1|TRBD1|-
CSASGWTGGNTGELFF